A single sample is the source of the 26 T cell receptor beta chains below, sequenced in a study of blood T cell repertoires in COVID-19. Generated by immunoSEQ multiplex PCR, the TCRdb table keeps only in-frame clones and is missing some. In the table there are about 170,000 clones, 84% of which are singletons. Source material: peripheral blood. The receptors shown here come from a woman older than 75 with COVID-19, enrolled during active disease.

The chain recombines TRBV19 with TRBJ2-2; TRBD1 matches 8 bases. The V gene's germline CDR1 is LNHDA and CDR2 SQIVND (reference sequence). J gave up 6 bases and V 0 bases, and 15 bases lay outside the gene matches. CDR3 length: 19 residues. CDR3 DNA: TGTGCCAGTAGTATAGACCCCGACAGGGGCAGGGCGCAGGCCGGGGAGCTGTTTTTT. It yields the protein CASSIDPDRGRAQAGELFF.

The CDR3 here is CASRTDRGRHEQYF. CDR3 nucleotides: TGTGCCAGCAGGACCGACAGGGGGCGGCACGAGCAGTACTTC. V is TRBV2 and J is TRBJ2-7, with 10 bases fitting TRBD1. The CDR3 consists of 14 residues. The V and J ends lost 6 bases and 5 bases, in that order; junction bases with no gene match: 7. Germline V gives CDR1 SNHLY, CDR2 FYNNEI.

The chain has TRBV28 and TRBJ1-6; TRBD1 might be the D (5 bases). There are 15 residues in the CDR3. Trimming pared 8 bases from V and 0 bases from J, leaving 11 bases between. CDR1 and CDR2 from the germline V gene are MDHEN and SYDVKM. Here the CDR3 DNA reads TGTGCCAGCCGGCGGGACCGCTCCTATAATTCACCCCTCCACTTT. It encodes CASRRDRSYNSPLHF.

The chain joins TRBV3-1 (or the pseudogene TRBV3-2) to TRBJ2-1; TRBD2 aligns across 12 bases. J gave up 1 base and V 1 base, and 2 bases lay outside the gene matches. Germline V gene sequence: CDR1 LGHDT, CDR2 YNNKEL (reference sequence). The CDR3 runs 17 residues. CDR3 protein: CASSQALAGGSYNEQFF. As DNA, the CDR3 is TGTGCCAGCAGCCAAGCACTAGCGGGAGGTTCCTACAATGAGCAGTTCTTC.

CDR3 protein: CSVRYRTREETQYF. The CDR3 bases are TGCAGCGTCCGATACCGGACTAGAGAAGAGACCCAGTACTTC. The chain has TRBV29-1 and TRBJ2-5; the match to TRBD2 covers 7 bases. Germline V gives CDR1 SQVTM, CDR2 ANQGSEA. The CDR3 runs to 14 residues. V was pared by 6 bases and J by 3 bases, with 10 bases of the junction left unmatched. The variable domain in full, completed from reference TRBV29-1 and TRBJ2-5, reads SAVISQKPSRDICQRGTSLTIQCQVDSQVTMMFWYRQQPGQSLTLIATANQGSEATYESGFVIDKFPISRPNLTFSTLTVSNMSPEDSSIYLCSVRYRTREETQYFGPGTRLLVL.

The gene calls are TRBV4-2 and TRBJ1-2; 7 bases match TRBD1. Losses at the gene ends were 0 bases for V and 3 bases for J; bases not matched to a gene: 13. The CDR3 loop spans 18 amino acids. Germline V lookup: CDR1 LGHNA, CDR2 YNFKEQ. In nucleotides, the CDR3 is TGTGCCAGCAGCCAAGATTCCTCATACGCAACAGGGGACTATGGCTACACCTTC. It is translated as CASSQDSSYATGDYGYTF.

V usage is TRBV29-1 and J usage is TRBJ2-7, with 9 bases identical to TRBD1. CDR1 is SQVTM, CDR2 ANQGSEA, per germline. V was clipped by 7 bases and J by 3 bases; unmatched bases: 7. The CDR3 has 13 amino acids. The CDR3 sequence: CSARTGVSYEQYF. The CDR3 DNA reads TGCAGCGCTCGGACAGGGGTAAGCTACGAGCAGTACTTC.

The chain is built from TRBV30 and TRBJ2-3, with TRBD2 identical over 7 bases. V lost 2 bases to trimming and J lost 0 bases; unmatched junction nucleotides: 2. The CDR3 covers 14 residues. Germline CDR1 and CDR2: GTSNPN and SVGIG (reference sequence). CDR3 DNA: TGTGCCTGGAGTAGCGGGGTTAGCACAGATACGCAGTATTTT. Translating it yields CAWSSGVSTDTQYF.

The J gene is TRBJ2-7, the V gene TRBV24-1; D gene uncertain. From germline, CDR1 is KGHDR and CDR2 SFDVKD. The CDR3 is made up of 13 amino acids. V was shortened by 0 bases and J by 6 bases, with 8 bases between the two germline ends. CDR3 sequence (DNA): TGTGCCACCAGTGATTTGCTTCGTCCCGAGCAGTACTTC. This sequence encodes CATSDLLRPEQYF.

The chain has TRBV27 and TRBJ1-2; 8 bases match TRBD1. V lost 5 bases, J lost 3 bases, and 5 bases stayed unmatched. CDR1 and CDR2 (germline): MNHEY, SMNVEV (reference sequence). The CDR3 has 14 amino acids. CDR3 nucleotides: TGTGCCAGCAGTCCGAACAGGGGGTACTATGGCTACACCTTC. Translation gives CASSPNRGYYGYTF.

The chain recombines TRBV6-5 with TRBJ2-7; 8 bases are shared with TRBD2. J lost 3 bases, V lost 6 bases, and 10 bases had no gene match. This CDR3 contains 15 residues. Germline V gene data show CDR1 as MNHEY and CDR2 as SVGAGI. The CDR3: CASRGGVAGFYEQYF. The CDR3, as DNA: TGTGCCAGCAGGGGGGGAGTAGCGGGGTTCTACGAGCAGTACTTC.

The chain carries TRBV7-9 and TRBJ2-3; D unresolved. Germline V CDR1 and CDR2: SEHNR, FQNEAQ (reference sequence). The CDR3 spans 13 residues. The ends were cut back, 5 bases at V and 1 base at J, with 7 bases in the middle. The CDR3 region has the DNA TGTGCCAGCAGCGCCCGGGGCACAGATACGCAGTATTTT. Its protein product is CASSARGTDTQYF.

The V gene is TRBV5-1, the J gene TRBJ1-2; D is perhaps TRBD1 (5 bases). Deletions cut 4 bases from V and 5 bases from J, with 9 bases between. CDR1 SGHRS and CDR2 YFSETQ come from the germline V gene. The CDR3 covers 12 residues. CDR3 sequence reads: CASSGAFYGYTF. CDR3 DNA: TGCGCCAGCAGCGGGGCGTTTTATGGCTACACCTTC.

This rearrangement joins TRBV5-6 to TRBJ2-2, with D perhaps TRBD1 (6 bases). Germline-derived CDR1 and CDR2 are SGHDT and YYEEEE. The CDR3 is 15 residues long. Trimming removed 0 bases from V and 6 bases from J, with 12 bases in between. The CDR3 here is CASSLGQGFSGELFF. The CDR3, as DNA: TGTGCCAGCAGCTTGGGTCAGGGGTTTTCCGGGGAGCTGTTTTTT.

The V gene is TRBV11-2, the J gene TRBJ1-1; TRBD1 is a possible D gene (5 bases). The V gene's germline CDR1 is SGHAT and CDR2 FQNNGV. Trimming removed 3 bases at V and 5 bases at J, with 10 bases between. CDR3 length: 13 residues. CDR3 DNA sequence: TGTGCCAGCAGCTTTTCCGGGGGAACTGAAGCTTTCTTT. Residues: CASSFSGGTEAFF.

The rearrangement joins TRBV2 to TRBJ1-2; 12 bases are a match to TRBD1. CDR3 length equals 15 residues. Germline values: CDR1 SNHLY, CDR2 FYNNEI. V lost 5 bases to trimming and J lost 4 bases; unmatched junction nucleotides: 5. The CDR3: CASSRDRGHVYGYTF. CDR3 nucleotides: TGTGCCAGCAGTCGGGACAGGGGGCATGTCTATGGCTACACCTTC.

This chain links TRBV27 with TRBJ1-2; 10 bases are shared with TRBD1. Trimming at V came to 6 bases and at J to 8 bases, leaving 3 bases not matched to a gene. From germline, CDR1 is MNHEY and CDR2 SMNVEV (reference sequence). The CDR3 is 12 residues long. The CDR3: CASRTGGRGYTF. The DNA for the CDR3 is TGTGCCAGCAGGACAGGGGGCAGGGGCTACACCTTC.

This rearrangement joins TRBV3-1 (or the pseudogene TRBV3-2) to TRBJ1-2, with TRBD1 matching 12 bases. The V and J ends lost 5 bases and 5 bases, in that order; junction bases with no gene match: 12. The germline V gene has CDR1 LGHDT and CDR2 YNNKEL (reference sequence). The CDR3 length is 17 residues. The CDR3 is CASSKSRDRGRRYGYTF. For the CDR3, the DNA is TGTGCCAGCAGCAAGTCCCGGGACAGGGGGCGCCGATATGGCTACACCTTC.

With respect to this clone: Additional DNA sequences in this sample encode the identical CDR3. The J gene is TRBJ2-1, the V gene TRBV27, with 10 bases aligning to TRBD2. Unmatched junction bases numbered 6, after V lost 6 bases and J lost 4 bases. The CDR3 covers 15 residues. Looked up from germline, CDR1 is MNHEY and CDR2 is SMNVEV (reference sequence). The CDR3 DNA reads TGTGCCAGCAGCCCCCGGACTAGCGGATACAATGAGCAGTTCTTC. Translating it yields CASSPRTSGYNEQFF.

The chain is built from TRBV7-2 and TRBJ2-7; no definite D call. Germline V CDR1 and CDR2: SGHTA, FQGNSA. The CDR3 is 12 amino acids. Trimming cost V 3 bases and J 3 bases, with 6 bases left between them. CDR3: CASSFLGYEQYF. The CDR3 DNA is TGTGCCAGCAGCTTCCTCGGCTACGAGCAGTACTTC. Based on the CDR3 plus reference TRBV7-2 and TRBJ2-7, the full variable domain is GAGVSQSPSNKVTEKGKDVELRCDPISGHTALYWYRQSLGQGLEFLIYFQGNSAPDKSGLPSDRFSAERTGGSVSTLTIQRTQQEDSAVYLCASSFLGYEQYFGPGTRLTVT.

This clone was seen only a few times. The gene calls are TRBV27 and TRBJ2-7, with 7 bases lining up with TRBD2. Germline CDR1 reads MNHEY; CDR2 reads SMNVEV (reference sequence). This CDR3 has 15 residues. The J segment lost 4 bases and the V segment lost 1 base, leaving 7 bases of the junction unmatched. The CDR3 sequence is CASSLLGGSGYEQYF. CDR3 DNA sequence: TGTGCCAGCAGTTTATTAGGCGGGAGCGGTTACGAGCAGTACTTC.

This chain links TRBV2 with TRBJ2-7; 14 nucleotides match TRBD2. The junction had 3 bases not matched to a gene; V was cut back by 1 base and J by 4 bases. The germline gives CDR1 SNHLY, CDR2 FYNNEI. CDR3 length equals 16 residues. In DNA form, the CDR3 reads TGTGCCAGCAGTGAAGGACTAGCGGGGGGGCCGTACGAGCAGTACTTC. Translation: CASSEGLAGGPYEQYF. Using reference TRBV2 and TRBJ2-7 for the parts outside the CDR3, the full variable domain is EPEVTQTPSHQVTQMGQEVILRCVPISNHLYFYWYRQILGQKVEFLVSFYNNEISEKSEIFDDQFSVERPDGSNFTLKIRSTKLEDSAMYFCASSEGLAGGPYEQYFGPGTRLTVT.

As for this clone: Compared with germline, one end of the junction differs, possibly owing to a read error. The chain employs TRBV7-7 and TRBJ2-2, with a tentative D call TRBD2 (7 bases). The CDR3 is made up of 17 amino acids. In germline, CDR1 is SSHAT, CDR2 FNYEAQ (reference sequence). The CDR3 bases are TGTGCTAGCAGCTTCGCGCTAGGCGCGGGGGCCGGCGGGGAGCTGTTTTTT. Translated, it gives CASSFALGAGAGGELFF. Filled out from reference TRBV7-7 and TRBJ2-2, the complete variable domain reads GAGVSQSPRYKVTKRGQDVTLRCDPISSHATLYWYQQALGQGPEFLTYFNYEAQPDKSGLPSDRFSAERPEGSISTLTIQRTEQRDSAMYRCASSFALGAGAGGELFFGEGSRLTVL.

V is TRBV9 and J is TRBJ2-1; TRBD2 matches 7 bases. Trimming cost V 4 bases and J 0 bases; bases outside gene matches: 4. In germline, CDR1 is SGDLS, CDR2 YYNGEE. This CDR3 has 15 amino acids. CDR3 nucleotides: TGTGCCAGCAGCCTGGGACTAAGCTCCTACAATGAGCAGTTCTTC. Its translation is CASSLGLSSYNEQFF.

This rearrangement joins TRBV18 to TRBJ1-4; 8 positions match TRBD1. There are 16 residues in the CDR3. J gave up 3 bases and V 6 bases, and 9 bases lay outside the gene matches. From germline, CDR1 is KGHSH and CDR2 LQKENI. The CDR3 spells CASSPGQVGANEKLFF. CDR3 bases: TGTGCCAGCTCGCCGGGACAGGTCGGGGCTAATGAAAAACTGTTTTTT.

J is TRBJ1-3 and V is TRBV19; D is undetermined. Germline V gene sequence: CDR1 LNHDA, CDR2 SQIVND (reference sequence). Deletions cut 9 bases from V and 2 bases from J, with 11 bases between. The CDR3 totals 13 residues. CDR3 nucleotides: TGTGCCAGCACGAGGGTGGCTGGAAACACCATATATTTT. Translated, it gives CASTRVAGNTIYF.